The 21 T cell receptor beta chains below come from one sample, sequenced in a study of cytomegalovirus exposure and HLA in healthy donors. Primers: 60 Vbeta forward and 13 Jbeta reverse. The table came from immunoSEQ multiplex PCR; TCRdb's copy has only in-frame clones and leaves some out. The profile shows 65,000 to 70,000 clones, less than 75% of them singletons. The source material was PBMCs. These receptors all stem from a woman aged 25 to 39 in good health and CMV-seronegative.

This clone was seen more than once but under ten times. The rearrangement uses TRBV6-5 and TRBJ2-6; D uncertain. This CDR3 comprises 15 residues. Germline loops: CDR1 MNHEY, CDR2 SVGAGI. V lost 2 bases, J lost 0 bases, and 5 bases lay in between. CDR3 coding DNA: TGTGCCAGCAGTTACGAGGCCTCTGGGGCCAACGTCCTGACTTTC. This sequence encodes CASSYEASGANVLTF.

J is TRBJ1-1 and V is TRBV9; TRBD1 might be the D (5 bases). The germline V gene has CDR1 SGDLS and CDR2 YYNGEE. CDR3 length: 13 residues. V lost 3 bases to trimming and J lost 3 bases, with 9 bases between them. In nucleotides, the CDR3 is TGTGCCAGCAGCGACCGGGGGGACACTGAAGCTTTCTTT. It is translated as CASSDRGDTEAFF.

The V and J genes are TRBV7-9 and TRBJ1-2; TRBD1 matches 8 bases. The CDR3 is 14 residues long. CDR1 and CDR2 (germline): SEHNR, FQNEAQ (reference sequence). Trimming cost V 7 bases and J 0 bases; bases outside gene matches: 4. CDR3 in DNA: TGTGCCAGCACTTTGACAGGGGCTAACTATGGCTACACCTTC. Protein: CASTLTGANYGYTF.

This clone turned up a few times. The chain combines TRBV2 with TRBJ2-6; the D gene is possibly TRBD1 (6 bases). Trimming shortened V by 6 bases and J by 2 bases, and 14 bases separated the two germline ends. Germline values: CDR1 SNHLY, CDR2 FYNNEI. The CDR3 runs 16 residues. CDR3 nucleotides: TGTGCCAGCAGCCACCCACAGGGCGCTGGGGCCAACGTCCTGACTTTC. It is translated as CASSHPQGAGANVLTF.

V usage is TRBV7-9 and J usage is TRBJ2-3; weak D call: TRBD1 (5 bases). The germline V gene encodes CDR1 SEHNR and CDR2 FQNEAQ (reference sequence). This CDR3 comprises 14 residues. V was trimmed by 1 base and J by 5 bases, leaving 10 bases between them. The CDR3 spells CASSLGQREDTQYF. For the CDR3, the DNA is TGTGCCAGCAGCTTAGGACAGAGAGAAGATACGCAGTATTTT.

The rearrangement joins TRBV5-1 to TRBJ2-3, with D maybe TRBD1 (6 bases). This CDR3 spans 13 amino acids. CDR1 is SGHRS and CDR2 is YFSETQ in the germline V gene. Trimming shortened V by 3 bases and J by 4 bases, and 9 bases separated the two germline ends. The CDR3 DNA reads as TGCGCCAGCAGCTGGACAGCCTCAGATACGCAGTATTTT. It specifies CASSWTASDTQYF.

CDR3 amino acids: CSVEWTGLNGYTF. Written as DNA, the CDR3 is TGCAGCGTCGAATGGACAGGTCTGAATGGCTACACCTTC. The rearrangement links TRBV29-1 to TRBJ1-2, with 7 bases lining up with TRBD1. After removal of 6 bases from V and 6 bases from J, the junction contained 10 bases not matched to a gene. This CDR3 spans 13 amino acids. The V gene's germline CDR1 is SQVTM and CDR2 ANQGSEA.

This clone was picked up a small number of times. The J gene is TRBJ1-1, the V gene TRBV14, with D maybe TRBD1 (5 bases). The CDR3 runs 14 residues. V was shortened by 0 bases and J by 5 bases, with 10 bases between the two germline ends. CDR1 and CDR2 (germline): SGHDN, FVKESK. The CDR3 here is CASSQEGGWTEAFF. The CDR3 DNA reads as TGTGCCAGCAGCCAAGAGGGGGGTTGGACTGAAGCTTTCTTT.

The table lists this clone with a few counts. This chain uses TRBV19 with TRBJ2-3, with D possibly being TRBD1 (6 bases). The CDR3 length is 16 residues. The V gene's germline CDR1 is LNHDA and CDR2 SQIVND (reference sequence). The V gene lost 4 bases and the J gene lost 0 bases, with 14 bases spanning the gap. The DNA of the CDR3 is TGTGCCAGTAGTACCCGGACAGCCCGGAGCACAGATACGCAGTATTTT. The encoded protein is CASSTRTARSTDTQYF.

This chain connects TRBV12-1 to TRBJ1-5; TRBD1 is the table's D call, not checked against the DNA. TRBV12-1 is recorded as a pseudogene. This CDR3 has 14 amino acids. CDR3 DNA: TGTGCCAGCAGCTCCCGGGACAGACGACAGCCCCAGCATTTT. It is translated as CASSSRDRRQPQHF.

The V gene is TRBV6-5, the J gene TRBJ1-6; the D gene is possibly TRBD1 (6 bases). The germline V and J ends were trimmed by 0 bases and 10 bases, with 16 bases remaining between them. CDR1 and CDR2 (germline): MNHEY, SVGAGI. The CDR3 contains 16 residues. The CDR3 loop is CASSYSTGHNSSPLHF. The CDR3 DNA is TGTGCCAGCAGTTACTCGACGGGACATAACTCATCACCCCTCCACTTT.

This sequence joins TRBV5-6 and TRBJ2-3; D is perhaps TRBD2 (6 bases). This CDR3 is 14 amino acids long. The V end was cut by 5 bases, the J end by 2 bases, with 12 bases between. CDR1 is SGHDT and CDR2 is YYEEEE in the germline V gene. In DNA form, the CDR3 reads TGTGCCAGCAGTTCCGGGGGATTCACAGATACGCAGTATTTT. It is translated as CASSSGGFTDTQYF. Full variable domain (remainder filled in from reference TRBV5-6 and TRBJ2-3): DAGVTQSPTHLIKTRGQQVTLRCSPKSGHDTVSWYQQALGQGPQFIFQYYEEEERQRGNFPDRFSGHQFPNYSSELNVNALLLGDSALYLCASSSGGFTDTQYFGPGTRLTVL.

As to this clone: The conserved phenylalanine or tryptophan is not found at the CDR3 terminus, so this likely reflects a read error. The rearrangement links TRBV6-5 to TRBJ2-6; D is possibly TRBD2 (5 bases). The CDR3 length is 14 residues. The V gene lost 6 bases and the J gene lost 5 bases, with 11 bases spanning the gap. Germline V CDR1 and CDR2: MNHEY, SVGAGI. DNA for the CDR3: TGTGCCAGCAGCTCCGGGGTGAGGGCCAACGTCCTGACTGTC. Translating it yields CASSSGVRANVLTV.

This clone was recorded many times. The rearrangement links TRBV4-2 to TRBJ1-4, with 11 nucleotides matching TRBD1. From germline, CDR1 is LGHNA and CDR2 YNFKEQ. This CDR3 has 16 residues. Trimming removed 0 bases from V and 8 bases from J; junction bases left unmatched: 5. In DNA, the CDR3 is TGTGCCAGCAGCCAAGACCCCGGGACAGGGGGGGAAAAACTGTTTTTT. Protein sequence: CASSQDPGTGGEKLFF.

This clone has just a few counts. The chain has TRBV6-6 and TRBJ1-6; no reliable D call. Trimming took off 2 bases at V and 0 bases at J, with 8 bases between the two ends. The CDR3 totals 16 residues. Germline values: CDR1 MNHNY, CDR2 SVGAGI (reference sequence). The CDR3 DNA reads as TGTGCCAGCAGTTACAGTAGGAGCTCCTATAATTCACCCCTCCACTTT. Its protein is CASSYSRSSYNSPLHF.

V is TRBV30 and J is TRBJ2-1; 11 positions agree with TRBD2. Germline CDR1 GTSNPN, CDR2 SVGIG (reference sequence). The CDR3 loop spans 14 amino acids. CDR3 sequence (DNA): TGTGCGCAAGACAGGGCTAGCGGGGGGCCCGAGCAGTTCTTC. The encoded protein is CAQDRASGGPEQFF.

The V gene is TRBV7-9, the J gene TRBJ1-3; D unclear. The CDR3 is 15 residues long. V lost 4 bases and J lost 7, with 17 bases in between. Germline V gene data show CDR1 as SEHNR and CDR2 as FQNEAQ (reference sequence). The CDR3 here is CASSSRGLLWNTIYF. The CDR3 DNA reads as TGTGCCAGCAGCTCGCGCGGACTCTTATGGAACACCATATATTTT.

This clone came up a few times. The chain has TRBV5-6 and TRBJ1-1; a possible D gene is TRBD1 (6 bases). Germline lookup yields CDR1 SGHDT and CDR2 YYEEEE. The CDR3 length is 18 residues. Trimming stripped 4 bases from V and 3 bases from J, with 25 bases between. This chain's CDR3 is CASSHRKVRGAHDTEAFF. The CDR3 DNA is TGTGCCAGCAGCCACCGGAAGGTACGGGGGGCGCATGACACTGAAGCTTTCTTT.

V usage is TRBV20-1 and J usage is TRBJ1-2; D remains ambiguous. The CDR3 length is 11 residues. Germline CDR1 is DFQATT and CDR2 is SNEGSKA (reference sequence). Trimming cost V 3 bases and J 8 bases, with 10 bases left between them. The CDR3 sequence is CSASDPRGYTF. As DNA, the CDR3 is TGCAGTGCTAGCGACCCCAGGGGCTACACCTTC.

The chain combines TRBV19 with TRBJ1-2; D is unresolved. Looked up from germline, CDR1 is LNHDA and CDR2 is SQIVND (reference sequence). CDR3 size: 13 residues. V lost 0 bases to trimming and J lost 4 bases, with 6 bases between them. CDR3 in DNA: TGTGCCAGTAGTATAGACCGGGGCTATGGCTACACCTTC. Amino acid sequence: CASSIDRGYGYTF.

The CDR3 region is CASSVEASFGNTIYF. The CDR3 region has the DNA TGTGCCAGCAGCGTAGAAGCCTCTTTTGGAAACACCATATATTTT. The chain has TRBV9 and TRBJ1-3; D call uncertain. Deletions cut 0 bases from V and 3 bases from J, with 10 bases between. Per the germline V gene, CDR1 is SGDLS and CDR2 is YYNGEE. The CDR3 sequence is 15 residues long.